The T cell receptor (beta chain) described here comes from a study of OX40 agonist ivuxolimab in advanced cancers. About the research overall: Dose-escalation patients had hepatocellular carcinoma, melanoma, renal cell or head and neck cancer. Among those enrolled, mean age was about 60 years (range about 23 to 90) and approximately 80% were male. Partial responses occurred in Three dose-escalation patients, one with hepatocellular carcinoma and two with cutaneous melanoma.

The CDR3 length is 11 residues. With 3 bases removed from V and 8 bases from J, the gap between germline ends came to 7 bases. Germline CDR1 SNHLY, CDR2 FYNNEI. Findings and limits, study-wide: Antigen specificity remained undetermined for the expanded peripheral T cells.

This clone showed up just a few times. What it recognizes is unknown. Only in-frame clones appear in the TCRdb table, and some are missing; sequencing was by immunoSEQ multiplex PCR. Here the sample spans 70,000 to 95,000 clones, 90% to 95% being singletons. The sequence was obtained from an adult with an advanced solid tumor such as melanoma, head and neck, liver or kidney cancer. Here the sequenced sample was CD4+ or CD8+ T cells sorted from blood, taken in a trial of the OX40 agonist ivuxolimab. The rearrangement links TRBV2 to TRBJ1-2; D uncertain. CDR3 bases: TGTGCCAGCAGTGAGGTTCGGGGCTACACCTTC. This sequence encodes CASSEVRGYTF.